These T cell receptor beta chains were read from a single sample in a study of blood T cell repertoires in COVID-19. Profiling relied on immunoSEQ multiplex PCR, and the TCRdb table lists in-frame clones only, not all of them. Of around 260,000 clones in the sample, roughly 88% are singletons; the top ten hold about 3%. Sequenced input: peripheral blood. The receptors derive from a woman aged 25 to 39 with active or convalescent COVID-19. Each CDR3 is given with its conserved first and last residue. The D gene is left open where the match is weak. A row's size may be missing; if present it is once, few, many or a size class.

D gene	clone size	V gene	J gene	CDR3 length	CDR3 protein	CDR3 DNA
.	.	TRBV27	TRBJ1-1	15	CASMGTTVLNTEAFF	TGTGCCAGCATGGGCACGACAGTTCTGAACACTGAAGCTTTCTTT
.	.	TRBV6-2/TRBV6-3	TRBJ1-2	13	CASRFGGRYGYTF	TGTGCCAGCCGTTTCGGGGGGAGGTATGGCTACACCTTC
.	.	TRBV2	TRBJ1-4	13	CASTRGGGEKLFF	TGTGCCAGCACCAGGGGAGGGGGTGAAAAACTGTTTTTT
.	.	TRBV7-2	TRBJ2-2	14	CASSLARGSGELFF	TGTGCCAGCAGCTTAGCCAGGGGCTCCGGGGAGCTGTTTTTT
TRBD1	once	TRBV19	TRBJ1-1	16	CASSKRTGRANTEAFF	TGTGCCAGTAGTAAGAGGACAGGCCGGGCGAACACTGAAGCTTTCTTT
TRBD2	.	TRBV6-5	TRBJ2-1	15	CASIPTSGGYNEQFF	TGTGCCAGCATCCCGACTAGCGGGGGGTACAATGAGCAGTTCTTC
.	.	TRBV21-1	TRBJ2-1	15	CASSLRKASYNEQFF	TGTGCCAGCAGCCTAAGGAAAGCGAGCTACAATGAGCAGTTCTTC
TRBD1	once	TRBV28	TRBJ2-1	15	CASSQTGTGGNEQFF	TGTGCCAGCAGTCAGACCGGGACAGGGGGGAATGAGCAGTTCTTC
TRBD1	.	TRBV28	TRBJ1-2	14	CASNGQGEREGYTF	TGTGCCAGCAATGGACAGGGGGAGCGGGAGGGCTACACCTTC
TRBD1	.	TRBV19	TRBJ2-6	16	CASSSGTVAGANVLTF	TGTGCCAGTAGTTCCGGGACAGTGGCTGGGGCCAACGTCCTGACTTTC
.	.	TRBV5-4	TRBJ1-3	17	CASSSLLFSSSGNTIYF	TGTGCCAGCAGCTCCCTGTTGTTCTCCAGCTCTGGAAACACCATATATTTT
TRBD1	.	TRBV10-1	TRBJ1-6	15	CASSTGGTGFSPLHF	TGCGCCAGCAGTACCGGTGGGACAGGATTTTCACCCCTCCACTTT
TRBD1	.	TRBV28	TRBJ1-2	13	CASSPGTVYGYTF	TGTGCCAGCAGTCCCGGGACAGTCTATGGCTACACCTTC
TRBD2	.	TRBV29-1	TRBJ2-7	19	CSVGQGWLAGGQNSYEQYF	TGCAGCGTCGGACAGGGGTGGCTAGCGGGGGGCCAGAACTCCTACGAGCAGTACTTC
TRBD2	.	TRBV20-1	TRBJ2-5	15	CSASGRGGTQETQYF	TGCAGTGCTAGTGGTCGCGGGGGGACCCAAGAGACCCAGTACTTC
TRBD2	.	TRBV19	TRBJ2-1	17	CASSTASGGHLQDEQFF	TGTGCCAGTAGTACGGCTAGCGGGGGCCATTTACAGGATGAGCAGTTCTTC
.	.	TRBV19	TRBJ1-5	15	CASSTAGYGNQPQHF	TGTGCCAGTAGTACCGCAGGGTATGGCAATCAGCCCCAGCATTTT
TRBD1	once	TRBV29-1	TRBJ1-1	13	CSVGRQGNTEAFF	TGCAGCGTTGGAAGACAGGGGAACACTGAAGCTTTCTTT
.	once	TRBV10-3	TRBJ1-2	15	CAISDRGGSLYGYTF	TGTGCCATCAGTGATAGAGGGGGATCCCTCTATGGCTACACCTTC
.	.	TRBV5-4	TRBJ2-1	15	CASSSQGSNYNEQFF	TGTGCCAGCAGCTCCCAGGGGAGTAACTACAATGAGCAGTTCTTC
TRBD2	.	TRBV29-1	TRBJ2-1	14	CSAPGGPYYNEQFF	TGCAGCGCCCCGGGGGGTCCTTACTACAATGAGCAGTTCTTC
TRBD1	.	TRBV4-3	TRBJ1-3	17	CASSHRQGEDSGNTIYF	TGCGCCAGCAGCCACCGACAGGGGGAAGACTCTGGAAACACCATATATTTT
TRBD1	once	TRBV27	TRBJ2-2	13	CASRRQGTGELFF	TGTGCCAGCAGGCGACAGGGAACCGGGGAGCTGTTTTTT
TRBD1	.	TRBV4-3	TRBJ1-2	14	CASSRDRDSYGYTF	TGCGCCAGCAGCCGTGATAGGGACAGCTATGGCTACACCTTC
.	.	TRBV5-4	TRBJ1-4	13	CASSPGSNEKLFF	TGTGCCAGCAGCCCGGGGTCTAATGAAAAACTGTTTTTT
.	.	TRBV2	TRBJ2-1	16	CASSYLTGGTANEQFF	TGTGCCAGCAGTTACCTGACGGGGGGCACGGCGAATGAGCAGTTCTTC
TRBD1	few	TRBV19	TRBJ1-2	17	CASRMEGGRVPNYGYTF	TGTGCCAGTAGAATGGAAGGGGGCAGGGTGCCTAACTATGGCTACACCTTC
TRBD1	.	TRBV5-1	TRBJ1-1	13	CASSETGGTEAFF	TGCGCCAGCAGCGAGACAGGGGGGACTGAAGCTTTCTTT
TRBD1	.	TRBV28	TRBJ1-5	15	CASSPTGGADQPQHF	TGTGCCAGCAGTCCTACAGGGGGCGCGGATCAGCCCCAGCATTTT
.	.	TRBV28	TRBJ1-1	14	CASSLRGINTEAFF	TGTGCCAGCAGTTTAAGGGGAATCAACACTGAAGCTTTCTTT
.	.	TRBV7-7	TRBJ2-2	14	CASSSNGVIGELFF	TGTGCTAGCAGCTCTAACGGGGTAATCGGGGAGCTGTTTTTT
.	.	TRBV19	TRBJ1-6	14	CASSPSALNSPLHF	TGTGCCAGTAGTCCCAGCGCGCTAAATTCACCCCTCCACTTT
.	.	TRBV30	TRBJ1-2	12	CAWSDGLYGYTF	TGTGCCTGGAGTGACGGACTCTATGGCTACACCTTC
.	once	TRBV30	TRBJ1-3	14	CAWSVKGTGNTIYF	TGTGCCTGGAGTGTTAAGGGGACTGGAAACACCATATATTTT
.	.	TRBV28	TRBJ1-2	14	CASSFAGRNYGYTF	TGTGCCAGCAGTTTTGCGGGAAGGAACTATGGCTACACCTTC
TRBD1	.	TRBV11-2	TRBJ1-4	14	CASSRDRGNEKLFF	TGTGCCAGCAGCCGGGACAGGGGAAATGAAAAACTGTTTTTT
.	.	TRBV27	TRBJ2-7	13	CASSGGLAYEQYF	TGTGCCAGCAGCGGAGGGCTTGCCTACGAGCAGTACTTC
.	.	TRBV7-2	TRBJ2-3	13	CASSFRQTDTQYF	TGTGCCAGCAGCTTCCGACAAACAGATACGCAGTATTTT
.	few	TRBV7-9	TRBJ1-6	14	CASSSGVINSPLHF	TGTGCCAGCAGCTCCGGGGTGATTAATTCACCCCTCCACTTT
.	.	TRBV10-3	TRBJ1-6	13	CAISGKDNSPLHF	TGTGCCATCAGCGGTAAAGATAATTCACCCCTCCACTTT
TRBD1	.	TRBV5-1	TRBJ2-5	16	CASSSIPSTGGETQYF	TGCGCCAGCAGCTCGATACCTTCGACAGGGGGCGAGACCCAGTACTTC
.	.	TRBV18	TRBJ1-1	14	CASSPLPGSSEAFF	TGTGCCAGCTCACCACTGCCGGGATCGAGTGAAGCTTTCTTT
.	.	TRBV30	TRBJ1-1	13	CAWSHQGNTEAFF	TGTGCCTGGAGTCACCAGGGGAACACTGAAGCTTTCTTT
.	.	TRBV7-2	TRBJ1-4	14	CASQALRTNEKLFF	TGTGCCAGTCAAGCACTGAGAACTAATGAAAAACTGTTTTTT